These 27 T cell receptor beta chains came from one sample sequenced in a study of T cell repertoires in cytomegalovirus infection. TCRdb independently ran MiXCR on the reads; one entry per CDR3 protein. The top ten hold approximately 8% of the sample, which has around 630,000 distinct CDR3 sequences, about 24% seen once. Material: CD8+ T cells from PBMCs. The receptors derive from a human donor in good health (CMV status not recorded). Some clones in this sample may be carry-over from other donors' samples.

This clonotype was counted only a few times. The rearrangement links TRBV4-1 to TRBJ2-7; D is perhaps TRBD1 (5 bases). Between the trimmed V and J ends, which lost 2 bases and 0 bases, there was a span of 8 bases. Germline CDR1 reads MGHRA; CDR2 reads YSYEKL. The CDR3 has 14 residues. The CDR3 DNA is TGCGCCAGCAGCCAAATTCAGGGCTCCTACGAGCAGTACTTC. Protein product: CASSQIQGSYEQYF.

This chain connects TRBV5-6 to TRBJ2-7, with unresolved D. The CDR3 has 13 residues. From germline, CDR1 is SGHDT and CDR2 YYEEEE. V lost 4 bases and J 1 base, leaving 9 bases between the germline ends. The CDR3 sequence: CASSVDGSYEQYV. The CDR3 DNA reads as TGTGCCAGCAGCGTCGACGGTTCCTACGAGCAGTACGTC.

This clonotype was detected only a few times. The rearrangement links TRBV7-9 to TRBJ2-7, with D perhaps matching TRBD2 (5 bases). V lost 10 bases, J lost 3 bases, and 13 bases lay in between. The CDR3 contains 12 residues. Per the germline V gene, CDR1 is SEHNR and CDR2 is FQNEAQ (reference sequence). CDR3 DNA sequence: TGTGCCACCGTCGAGAGGGACTACGAGCAGTACGTC. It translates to CATVERDYEQYV.

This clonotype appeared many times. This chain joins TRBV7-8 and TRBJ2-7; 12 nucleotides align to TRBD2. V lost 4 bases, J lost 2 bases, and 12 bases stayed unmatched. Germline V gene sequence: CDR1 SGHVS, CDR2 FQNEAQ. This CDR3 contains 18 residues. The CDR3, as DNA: TGTGCCAGCAGCTCAGCATCCGGGACTAGCGGGTTTCCCTACGAGCAGTACGTC. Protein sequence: CASSSASGTSGFPYEQYV.

CDR3 sequence (DNA): TGTGCCAGTTATGGACCCCGGGGGTACTACGAGCAGTACGTC. Amino acid sequence: CASYGPRGYYEQYV. This chain joins TRBV19 and TRBJ2-7; a weak D match, TRBD2 (6 bases). Trimming stripped 8 bases from V and 3 bases from J, with 17 bases between. This CDR3 is built from 14 residues. Germline assignment: CDR1 LNHDA and CDR2 SQIVND (reference sequence).

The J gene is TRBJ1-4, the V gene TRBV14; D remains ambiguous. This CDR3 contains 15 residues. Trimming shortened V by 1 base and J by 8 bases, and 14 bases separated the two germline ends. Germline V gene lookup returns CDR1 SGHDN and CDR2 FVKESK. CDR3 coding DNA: TGTGCCAGCAGCCAAGGCACCCTAGGGAGGGAAAAACTGTTTTTT. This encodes CASSQGTLGREKLFF.

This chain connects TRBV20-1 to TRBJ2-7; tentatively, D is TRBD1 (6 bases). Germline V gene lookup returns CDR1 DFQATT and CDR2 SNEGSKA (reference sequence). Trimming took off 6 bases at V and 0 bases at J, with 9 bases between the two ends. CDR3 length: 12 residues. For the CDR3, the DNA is TGCAGTGCCCGGACAGCCTCCTACGAGCAGTACGTC. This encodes CSARTASYEQYV.

CDR3 residues: CASSLYRDQPQHF. CDR3 sequence (DNA): TGTGCCAGCAGCCTATACAGAGACCAGCCCCAGCATTTT. V gene TRBV4-2 combines with J gene TRBJ1-5; D is unclear. This CDR3 is 13 amino acids long. Trimming took 4 bases from V and 7 from J, leaving 11 bases between them. The germline gives CDR1 LGHNA, CDR2 YNFKEQ.

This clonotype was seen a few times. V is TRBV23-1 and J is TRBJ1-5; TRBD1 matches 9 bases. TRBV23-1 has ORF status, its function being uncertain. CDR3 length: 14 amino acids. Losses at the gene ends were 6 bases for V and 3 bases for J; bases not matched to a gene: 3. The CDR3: CASRDRGYNQPQHF. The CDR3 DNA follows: TGCGCCAGCAGGGACAGGGGCTACAATCAGCCCCAGCATTTT.

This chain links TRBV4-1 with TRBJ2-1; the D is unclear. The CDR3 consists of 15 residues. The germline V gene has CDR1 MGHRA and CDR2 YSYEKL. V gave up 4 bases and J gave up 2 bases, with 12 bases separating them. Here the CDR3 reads CASSPDGDTYNEQFF. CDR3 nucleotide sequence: TGCGCCAGCAGCCCAGACGGCGACACCTACAATGAGCAGTTCTTC.

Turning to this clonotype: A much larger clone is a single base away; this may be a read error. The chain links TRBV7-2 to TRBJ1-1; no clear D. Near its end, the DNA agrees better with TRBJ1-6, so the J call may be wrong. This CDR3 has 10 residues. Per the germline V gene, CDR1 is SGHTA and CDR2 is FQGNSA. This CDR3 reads CASIKDWLHF. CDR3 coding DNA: TGTGCCAGCATCAAAGACTGGCTCCACTTT.

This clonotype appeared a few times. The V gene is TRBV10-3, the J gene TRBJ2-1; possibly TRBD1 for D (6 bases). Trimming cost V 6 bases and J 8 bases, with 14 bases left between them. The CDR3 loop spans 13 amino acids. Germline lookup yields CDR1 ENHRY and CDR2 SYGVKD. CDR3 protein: CAISPVRGDEQFF. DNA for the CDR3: TGTGCCATCAGCCCAGTCAGGGGCGATGAGCAGTTCTTC.

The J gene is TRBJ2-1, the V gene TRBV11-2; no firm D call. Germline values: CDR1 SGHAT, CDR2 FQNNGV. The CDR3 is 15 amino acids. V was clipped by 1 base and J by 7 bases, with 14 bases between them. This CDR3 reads CASSLGTLSRNEQFF. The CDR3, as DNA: TGTGCCAGCAGCTTAGGGACCCTATCGAGGAATGAGCAGTTCTTC.

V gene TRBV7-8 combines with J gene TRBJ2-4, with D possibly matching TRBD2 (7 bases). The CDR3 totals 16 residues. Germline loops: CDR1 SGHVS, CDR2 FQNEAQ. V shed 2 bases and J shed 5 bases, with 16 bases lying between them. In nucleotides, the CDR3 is TGTGCCAGCAGCTTAAGGGGGGGGGTCTTCGAAAACATTCAGTACTTC. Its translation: CASSLRGGVFENIQYF.

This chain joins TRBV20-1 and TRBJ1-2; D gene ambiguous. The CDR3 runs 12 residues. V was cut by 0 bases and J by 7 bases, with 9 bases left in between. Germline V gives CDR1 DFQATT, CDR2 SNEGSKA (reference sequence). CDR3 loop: CSAREDESGYTF. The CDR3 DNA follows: TGCAGTGCTAGAGAGGACGAAAGTGGCTACACCTTC.

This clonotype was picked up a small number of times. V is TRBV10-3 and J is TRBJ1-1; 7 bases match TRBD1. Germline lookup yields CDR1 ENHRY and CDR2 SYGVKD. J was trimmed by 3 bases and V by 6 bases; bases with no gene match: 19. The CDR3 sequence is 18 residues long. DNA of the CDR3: TGTGCCATCAGCGGAGCCGGGACAGATTATAGTCGGGACACTGAAGCTTTCTTT. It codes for CAISGAGTDYSRDTEAFF.

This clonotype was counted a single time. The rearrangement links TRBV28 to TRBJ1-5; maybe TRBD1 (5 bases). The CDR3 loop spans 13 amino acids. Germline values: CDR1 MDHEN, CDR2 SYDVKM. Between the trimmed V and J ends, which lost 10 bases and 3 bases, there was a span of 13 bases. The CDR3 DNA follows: TGTGCCACCGCCGGGACGTACAATCAGCCCCAGCATTTT. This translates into CATAGTYNQPQHF.

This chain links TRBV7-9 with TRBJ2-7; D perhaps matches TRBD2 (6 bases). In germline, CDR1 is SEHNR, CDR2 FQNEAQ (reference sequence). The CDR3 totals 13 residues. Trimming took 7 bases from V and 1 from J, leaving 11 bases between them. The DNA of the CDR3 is TGTGCCAGCACCCCGGAGGGTTCCTACGAGCAGTACTTC. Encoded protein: CASTPEGSYEQYF. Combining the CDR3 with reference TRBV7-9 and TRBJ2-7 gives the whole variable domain DTGVSQNPRHKITKRGQNVTFRCDPISEHNRLYWYRQTLGQGPEFLTYFQNEAQLEKSRLLSDRFSAERPKGSFSTLEIQRTEQGDSAMYLCASTPEGSYEQYFGPGTRLTVT.

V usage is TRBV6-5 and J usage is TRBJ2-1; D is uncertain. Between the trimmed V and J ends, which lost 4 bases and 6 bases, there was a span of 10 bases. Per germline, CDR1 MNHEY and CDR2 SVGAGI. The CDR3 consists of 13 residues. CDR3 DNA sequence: TGTGCCAGCAGTTGGGTCGGCTTCAATGAGCAGTTCTTC. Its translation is CASSWVGFNEQFF.

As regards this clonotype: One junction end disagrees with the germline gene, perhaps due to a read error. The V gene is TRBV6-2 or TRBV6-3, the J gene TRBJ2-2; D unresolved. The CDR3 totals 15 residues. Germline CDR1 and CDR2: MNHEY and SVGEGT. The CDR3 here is CTSSYYQSNTGELFF. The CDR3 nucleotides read TGTACCAGCAGTTACTATCAGTCGAACACCGGGGAGCTGTTTTTT.

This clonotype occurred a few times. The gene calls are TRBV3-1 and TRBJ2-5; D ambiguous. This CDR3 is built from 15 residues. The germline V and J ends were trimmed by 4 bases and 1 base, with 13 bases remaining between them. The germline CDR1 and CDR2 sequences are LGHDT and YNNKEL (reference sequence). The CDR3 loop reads CASSRGWGAQETQYF. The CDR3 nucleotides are TGTGCCAGCAGCCGAGGATGGGGTGCCCAAGAGACCCAGTACTTC.

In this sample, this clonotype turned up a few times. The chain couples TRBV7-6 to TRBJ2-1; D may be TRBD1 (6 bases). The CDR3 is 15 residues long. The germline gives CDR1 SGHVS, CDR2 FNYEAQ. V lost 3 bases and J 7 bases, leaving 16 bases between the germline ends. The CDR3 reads CASSLGAGRTNEQFF. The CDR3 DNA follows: TGTGCCAGCAGCTTGGGGGCGGGTAGAACGAATGAGCAGTTCTTC.

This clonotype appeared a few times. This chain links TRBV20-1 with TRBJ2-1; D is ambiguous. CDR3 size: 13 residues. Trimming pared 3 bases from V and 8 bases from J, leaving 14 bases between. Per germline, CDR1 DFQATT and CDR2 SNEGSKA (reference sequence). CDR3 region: CSASHPWAYEQFF. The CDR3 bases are TGCAGTGCTAGCCACCCGTGGGCCTATGAGCAGTTCTTC.

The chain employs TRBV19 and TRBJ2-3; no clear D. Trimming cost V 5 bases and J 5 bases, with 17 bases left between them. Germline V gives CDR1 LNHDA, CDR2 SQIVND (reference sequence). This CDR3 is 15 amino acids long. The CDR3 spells CASSPHSGDGDTQYF. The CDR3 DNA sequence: TGTGCCAGTAGTCCTCACTCCGGAGATGGAGATACGCAGTATTTT.

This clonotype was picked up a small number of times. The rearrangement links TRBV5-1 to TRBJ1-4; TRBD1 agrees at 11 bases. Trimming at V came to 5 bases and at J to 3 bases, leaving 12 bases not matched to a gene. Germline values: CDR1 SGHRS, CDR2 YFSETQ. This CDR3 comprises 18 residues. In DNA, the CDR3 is TGCGCCAGCAGTTCCGCTCCGGGACAGGGGGTATCTAATGAAAAACTGTTTTTT. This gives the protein CASSSAPGQGVSNEKLFF. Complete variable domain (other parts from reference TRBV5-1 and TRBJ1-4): KAGVTQTPRYLIKTRGQQVTLSCSPISGHRSVSWYQQTPGQGLQFLFEYFSETQRNKGNFPGRFSGRQFSNSRSEMNVSTLELGDSALYLCASSSAPGQGVSNEKLFFGSGTQLSVL.

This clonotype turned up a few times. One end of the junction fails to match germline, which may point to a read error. CDR3 in DNA: TGTGCTAGCAGCTCTAAAGGGCCTGGGGGGGAGCTGTTTTTT. Translation: CASSSKGPGGELFF. This chain connects TRBV7-7 to TRBJ2-2; D call uncertain. CDR1 is SSHAT, CDR2 FNYEAQ, per germline (reference sequence). This CDR3 is built from 14 residues.

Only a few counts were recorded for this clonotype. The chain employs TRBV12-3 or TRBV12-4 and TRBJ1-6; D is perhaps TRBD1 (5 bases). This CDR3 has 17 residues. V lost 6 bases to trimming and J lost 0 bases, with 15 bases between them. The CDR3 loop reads CASSTLSRGSYNSPLHF. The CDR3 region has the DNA TGTGCCAGCAGCACCCTTTCGAGGGGCTCCTATAATTCACCCCTCCACTTT.